These 24 T cell receptor beta chains were sequenced from one sample in a study of blood T cell repertoires in COVID-19. Sequencing was performed with immunoSEQ multiplex PCR; in TCRdb, only in-frame clones are kept and a portion is missing. The table includes around 230,000 clones, more than 65% detected once. Input material: peripheral blood. These TCRs come from a man between 35 and 55 years old who had recovered from COVID-19.

The chain employs TRBV7-9 and TRBJ1-1; TRBD1 aligns across 7 bases. The CDR3 runs to 14 residues. Germline V lookup: CDR1 SEHNR, CDR2 FQNEAQ (reference sequence). V gave up 2 bases and J gave up 1 base; unmatched junction bases: 1. This CDR3 reads CASSLPGGNTEAFF. The CDR3 DNA reads TGTGCCAGCAGCTTACCAGGGGGGAACACTGAAGCTTTCTTT. The whole variable domain, filled in from reference TRBV7-9 and TRBJ1-1, reads DTGVSQNPRHKITKRGQNVTFRCDPISEHNRLYWYRQTLGQGPEFLTYFQNEAQLEKSRLLSDRFSAERPKGSFSTLEIQRTEQGDSAMYLCASSLPGGNTEAFFGQGTRLTVV.

This clone was observed many times. V is TRBV27 and J is TRBJ1-2, with TRBD1 matching over 9 bases. The V segment lost 3 bases and the J segment 8 bases; nucleotides outside the gene matches: 16. Per germline, CDR1 MNHEY and CDR2 SMNVEV (reference sequence). CDR3 size: 17 residues. The CDR3 region has the DNA TGTGCCAGCAGTTTGTGGGACAGGGCAGGTCGGTTGCACGGCTACACCTTC. Protein sequence: CASSLWDRAGRLHGYTF.

This sequence joins TRBV27 and TRBJ2-3; TRBD2 aligns across 7 bases. From germline, CDR1 is MNHEY and CDR2 SMNVEV (reference sequence). The trim removed 3 bases at V and 0 bases at J, leaving 3 bases unmatched. This CDR3 has 15 residues. The CDR3 loop reads CASSFWGGSTDTQYF. In DNA form, the CDR3 reads TGTGCCAGCAGTTTTTGGGGGGGGAGCACAGATACGCAGTATTTT.

The genes are TRBV18 and TRBJ2-3; D perhaps matches TRBD2 (6 bases). Germline V gene data show CDR1 as KGHSH and CDR2 as LQKENI. This CDR3 has 18 residues. V was pared by 6 bases and J by 1 base, with 23 bases between. The CDR3 sequence: CASSHKKSSDVGTDTQYF. CDR3 nucleotides: TGTGCCAGCTCCCACAAAAAATCTAGCGACGTCGGCACAGATACGCAGTATTTT. Full variable domain (outside the CDR3, taken from reference TRBV18 and TRBJ2-3): NAGVMQNPRHLVRRRGQEARLRCSPMKGHSHVYWYRQLPEEGLKFMVYLQKENIIDESGMPKERFSAEFPKEGPSILRIQQVVRGDSAAYFCASSHKKSSDVGTDTQYFGPGTRLTVL.

The chain has TRBV4-3 and TRBJ2-2, with 7 bases matching TRBD1. CDR1 is LGHNA, CDR2 YSLEER, per germline. The trim removed 0 bases at V and 6 bases at J, leaving 4 bases unmatched. CDR3 size: 15 residues. The CDR3: CASSQDHRGSGELFF. CDR3 sequence (DNA): TGCGCCAGCAGCCAAGACCACAGGGGTTCCGGGGAGCTGTTTTTT.

The chain carries TRBV9 and TRBJ2-3; the match to TRBD2 covers 8 bases. The CDR3 has 16 residues. Per the germline V gene, CDR1 is SGDLS and CDR2 is YYNGEE. The V gene end was trimmed by 3 bases and the J gene end by 0 bases; junction bases not matched to a gene: 6. The CDR3 here is CASSGRAGVSTDTQYF. The CDR3 region has the DNA TGTGCCAGCAGCGGAAGAGCGGGAGTTAGCACAGATACGCAGTATTTT.

The chain employs TRBV2 and TRBJ2-5; D remains unclear. The ends were cut back, 4 bases at V and 0 bases at J, with 9 bases in the middle. Germline CDR1 SNHLY, CDR2 FYNNEI. The CDR3 spans 14 residues. The CDR3 DNA follows: TGTGCCAGCAGTGCCGTGACATACCAAGAGACCCAGTACTTC. Its protein product is CASSAVTYQETQYF.

Comment on this clone: Other DNA sequences in this specimen translate into the identical CDR3. V gene TRBV29-1 combines with J gene TRBJ1-1; D is unresolved. Between the trimmed V and J ends, which lost 3 bases and 0 bases, there was a span of 8 bases. CDR1 is SQVTM and CDR2 is ANQGSEA in the germline V gene. This CDR3 contains 13 residues. Here the CDR3 reads CSVERRVNTEAFF. The DNA for the CDR3 is TGCAGCGTTGAGAGGAGGGTGAACACTGAAGCTTTCTTT.

CDR3 sequence (DNA): TGTGCCAGCTCACCCGACAGGGGGCCTAACTATGGCTACACCTTC. As protein: CASSPDRGPNYGYTF. V gene TRBV18 combines with J gene TRBJ1-2; 10 positions match TRBD1. This CDR3 has 15 residues. V trimming: 3 bases; J trimming: 0 bases; junction bases outside the gene matches: 1. Germline V gene sequence: CDR1 KGHSH, CDR2 LQKENI.

The rearrangement uses TRBV21-1 and TRBJ2-5; the listed D gene, TRBD2, was not tested against the DNA. TRBV21-1 is a known pseudogene. This CDR3 comprises 13 residues. The CDR3 loop reads CASSNLREETQYF. For the CDR3, the DNA is TGTGCCAGCAGCAACTTGAGGGAAGAGACCCAGTACTTC.

This chain links TRBV9 with TRBJ2-1, with a weak D call TRBD1 (7 bases). This CDR3 region has 16 residues. The germline V gene has CDR1 SGDLS and CDR2 YYNGEE. V was clipped by 4 bases and J by 0 bases, with 14 bases between them. The CDR3 sequence is CASSSRGDSSYNEQFF. In nucleotides, the CDR3 is TGTGCCAGCAGCTCCAGGGGGGACAGCTCCTACAATGAGCAGTTCTTC. The entire variable domain, with the rest obtained from reference TRBV9 and TRBJ2-1, is as follows: DSGVTQTPKHLITATGQRVTLRCSPRSGDLSVYWYQQSLDQGLQFLIQYYNGEERAKGNILERFSAQQFPDLHSELNLSSLELGDSALYFCASSSRGDSSYNEQFFGPGTRLTVL.

V is TRBV12-5 and J is TRBJ2-3, with D perhaps TRBD1 (5 bases). CDR1 LGHNT and CDR2 FRNRAP come from the germline V gene. The CDR3 contains 13 residues. The ends were cut back, 0 bases at V and 4 bases at J, with 5 bases in the middle. Here the CDR3 reads CASGLVGADTQYF. Written as DNA, the CDR3 is TGTGCTAGTGGTTTGGTAGGGGCAGATACGCAGTATTTT.

V usage is TRBV5-4 and J usage is TRBJ1-3; D gene unclear. This CDR3 contains 15 residues. The germline V and J ends were trimmed by 3 bases and 4 bases, with 14 bases remaining between them. Germline V gene lookup returns CDR1 SGHNT and CDR2 YYREEE (reference sequence). CDR3 DNA: TGTGCCAGCAGCTCCGGTCGGGAGTTCGGAAACACCATATATTTT. Translated: CASSSGREFGNTIYF.

This chain joins TRBV7-9 and TRBJ1-5; the D gene is possibly TRBD1 (6 bases). Per the germline V gene, CDR1 is SEHNR and CDR2 is FQNEAQ (reference sequence). The ends were cut back, 5 bases at V and 3 bases at J, with 11 bases in the middle. The CDR3 is 14 amino acids. Here the CDR3 DNA reads TGTGCCAGCAGCAGGGGGGAGTCCAATCAGCCCCAGCATTTT. This sequence encodes CASSRGESNQPQHF.

The chain is built from TRBV30 and TRBJ1-2; the match to TRBD1 covers 10 bases. CDR1 and CDR2 from the germline V gene are GTSNPN and SVGIG (reference sequence). The CDR3 is 14 residues long. The trim removed 1 base at V and 4 bases at J, leaving 3 bases unmatched. The CDR3 DNA reads TGTGCCTGGAGTGGGGACAGGGGCGTCTATGGCTACACCTTC. Translation: CAWSGDRGVYGYTF.

CDR3 sequence (DNA): TGTGCCAGCAGTTCCGAACGTACAGGGAGCTATGGCTACACCTTC. It specifies CASSSERTGSYGYTF. V usage is TRBV6-4 and J usage is TRBJ1-2; D possibly corresponds to TRBD1 (6 bases). Germline-derived CDR1 and CDR2 are MRHNA and SNTAGT. Trimming removed 5 bases at V and 4 bases at J, with 17 bases between. CDR3 size: 15 residues.

The chain carries TRBV6-4 and TRBJ2-7; 7 bases are shared with TRBD2. CDR1 MRHNA and CDR2 SNTAGT come from the germline V gene. V trimming: 8 bases; J trimming: 5 bases; junction bases outside the gene matches: 15. The CDR3 covers 15 residues. DNA for the CDR3: TGTGCCAGCCACGGGGCGGGAGTTAGTTGCGACGAGCAGTACTTC. The encoded protein is CASHGAGVSCDEQYF.

V is TRBV24-1 and J is TRBJ2-5; D uncertain. In germline, CDR1 is KGHDR, CDR2 SFDVKD. The CDR3 has 14 residues. The V gene lost 9 bases and the J gene lost 1 base, with 14 bases spanning the gap. DNA of the CDR3: TGTGCCACCCTACCGCGAGCCTTCCAAGAGACCCAGTACTTC. As protein: CATLPRAFQETQYF.

V is TRBV2 and J is TRBJ1-4; a possible D gene is TRBD1 (5 bases). The CDR3 is 17 residues long. Germline CDR1 reads SNHLY; CDR2 reads FYNNEI. The ends were cut back, 0 bases at V and 6 bases at J, with 17 bases in the middle. The CDR3 DNA follows: TGTGCCAGCAGTGAAGCGGGGATCGACAGAGGCTATGAAAAACTGTTTTTT. Its protein product is CASSEAGIDRGYEKLFF. Combining the CDR3 with reference TRBV2 and TRBJ1-4 gives the whole variable domain EPEVTQTPSHQVTQMGQEVILRCVPISNHLYFYWYRQILGQKVEFLVSFYNNEISEKSEIFDDQFSVERPDGSNFTLKIRSTKLEDSAMYFCASSEAGIDRGYEKLFFGSGTQLSVL.

There are a few counts of this clone. This chain connects TRBV27 to TRBJ2-7; D remains unclear. The CDR3 has 14 residues. Germline CDR1 reads MNHEY; CDR2 reads SMNVEV (reference sequence). Deletions cut 6 bases from V and 4 bases from J, with 16 bases between. The CDR3 spells CASSPFQRNYEQYF. DNA of the CDR3: TGTGCCAGCAGCCCCTTCCAGCGAAATTACGAGCAGTACTTC.

This chain connects TRBV30 to TRBJ2-1; D possibly corresponds to TRBD1 (6 bases). V was cut by 5 bases and J by 8 bases, with 10 bases left in between. This CDR3 has 11 amino acids. The germline V gene encodes CDR1 GTSNPN and CDR2 SVGIG (reference sequence). The CDR3 region has the DNA TGTGCCTGGGAACAGGGACATGAGCAGTTCTTC. Amino acids: CAWEQGHEQFF.

The sample holds one count of this clone. This chain links TRBV5-1 with TRBJ2-1, with 12 bases identical to TRBD2. The CDR3 spans 16 residues. Germline CDR1 reads SGHRS; CDR2 reads YFSETQ. J was trimmed by 4 bases and V by 4 bases; bases with no gene match: 6. DNA of the CDR3: TGCGCCAGCAGCCCCAGGACTAGCGGGGAATACAATGAGCAGTTCTTC. Translated: CASSPRTSGEYNEQFF. The full variable domain, rest sourced from reference TRBV5-1 and TRBJ2-1, is KAGVTQTPRYLIKTRGQQVTLSCSPISGHRSVSWYQQTPGQGLQFLFEYFSETQRNKGNFPGRFSGRQFSNSRSEMNVSTLELGDSALYLCASSPRTSGEYNEQFFGPGTRLTVL.

V and J are TRBV19 and TRBJ2-3; perhaps TRBD1 as D (6 bases). Trimming cost V 8 bases and J 0 bases, with 12 bases left between them. Germline CDR1 is LNHDA and CDR2 is SQIVND (reference sequence). There are 14 residues in the CDR3. The CDR3, as DNA: TGTGCCAGTCGGGACACGGGAAGCACAGATACGCAGTATTTT. Its translation: CASRDTGSTDTQYF.

This chain joins TRBV2 and TRBJ1-5; 10 bases fit TRBD1. Trimming took 5 bases from V and 6 from J; bases not matched to a gene: 7. CDR3 length: 15 amino acids. Germline lookup yields CDR1 SNHLY and CDR2 FYNNEI. The CDR3 reads CASSSTGTGVQPQHF. The DNA for the CDR3 is TGTGCCAGCAGTAGCACCGGGACAGGGGTTCAGCCCCAGCATTTT.